The 10 T cell receptor beta chains reported below all come from one sample, sequenced in a study of blood T cell repertoires in COVID-19. Measured with immunoSEQ multiplex PCR; TCRdb has only the in-frame clones, and not every one. Among approximately 260,000 clones, around nine tenths were seen once, and the ten largest hold roughly 2%. The sample consisted of peripheral blood. All receptors derive from a middle-aged woman who had recovered from COVID-19.

The chain carries TRBV14 and TRBJ2-1, with D uncertain. Trimming took 0 bases from V and 9 from J, leaving 15 bases between them. This CDR3 comprises 15 residues. Per the germline V gene, CDR1 is SGHDN and CDR2 is FVKESK. CDR3 bases: TGTGCCAGCAGCCAAGAATGGGCTTCGGTAGGTGAGCAGTTCTTC. Its protein is CASSQEWASVGEQFF. Combining the CDR3 with reference TRBV14 and TRBJ2-1 gives the whole variable domain EAGVTQFPSHSVIEKGQTVTLRCDPISGHDNLYWYRRVMGKEIKFLLHFVKESKQDESGMPNNRFLAERTGGTYSTLKVQPAELEDSGVYFCASSQEWASVGEQFFGPGTRLTVL.

The chain combines TRBV25-1 with TRBJ1-2; 9 bases fit TRBD1. Losses at the gene ends were 6 bases for V and 3 bases for J; bases not matched to a gene: 5. This CDR3 comprises 14 residues. Germline-derived CDR1 and CDR2 are MGHDK and SYGVNS. CDR3 nucleotides: TGTGCCAGCAGCGGACAGGGGCCATACTATGGCTACACCTTC. Its protein is CASSGQGPYYGYTF.

This clone was seen just once. V and J are TRBV7-2 and TRBJ2-1; TRBD2 aligns across 10 bases. The V gene's germline CDR1 is SGHTA and CDR2 FQGNSA. With V trimmed by 8 bases and J by 5 bases, 9 bases remained unmatched. CDR3 size: 15 residues. CDR3 in DNA: TGTGCCAGCTCACTGGCCCTAGCGGGGGACAATGAGCAGTTCTTC. It specifies CASSLALAGDNEQFF.

J is TRBJ2-3 and V is TRBV10-3, with D perhaps matching TRBD1 (5 bases). Germline values: CDR1 ENHRY, CDR2 SYGVKD. This CDR3 has 16 residues. V lost 0 bases and J lost 1, with 11 bases in between. The CDR3 coding sequence is TGTGCCATCAGTGAGTCATTAGGGGTTGGCACAGATACGCAGTATTTT. It specifies CAISESLGVGTDTQYF.

The chain employs TRBV13 and TRBJ1-5, with D tentatively TRBD1 (5 bases). The germline CDR1 and CDR2 sequences are PRHDT and FYEKMQ (reference sequence). The V and J ends lost 3 bases and 5 bases respectively, with 14 bases between them. The CDR3 extends over 15 amino acids. CDR3 in amino acids: CASSLVLSGDQPQHF. The CDR3, as DNA: TGTGCCAGCAGCTTGGTTCTTTCGGGGGATCAGCCCCAGCATTTT.

The chain employs TRBV6-5 and TRBJ1-1, with 8 bases identical to TRBD1. From germline, CDR1 is MNHEY and CDR2 SVGAGI. CDR3 size: 12 residues. With V trimmed by 6 bases and J by 7 bases, 4 bases remained unmatched. The CDR3 DNA is TGTGCCAGCAGCGGACAGGGAAATGAAGCTTTCTTT. This sequence encodes CASSGQGNEAFF.

About this clone itself: The junction shows a germline mismatch at one end, possibly a read error. This chain uses TRBV7-7 with TRBJ2-7, with D perhaps matching TRBD1 (6 bases). From germline, CDR1 is SSHAT and CDR2 FNYEAQ (reference sequence). The CDR3 covers 15 residues. The CDR3 DNA sequence: TGTGCTAGCAGCTTAGAACAGGGCGATACCTACGAGCAGTACTTC. This codes for CASSLEQGDTYEQYF.

The chain carries TRBV19 and TRBJ2-7; possibly TRBD1 for D (7 bases). Germline V gives CDR1 LNHDA, CDR2 SQIVND (reference sequence). V was trimmed by 5 bases and J by 1 base, leaving 12 bases between them. This CDR3 has 14 amino acids. The CDR3 region is CASSARDRSYEQYF. The CDR3 nucleotides read TGTGCCAGTAGTGCGCGGGACAGATCCTACGAGCAGTACTTC.

V is TRBV19 and J is TRBJ2-3; a possible D gene is TRBD1 (5 bases). CDR3 length equals 16 residues. CDR1 is LNHDA, CDR2 SQIVND, per germline (reference sequence). The V and J ends lost 5 bases and 2 bases respectively, with 17 bases between them. The CDR3 DNA reads as TGTGCCAGTAGTCTTCAGACAGCAGGCGTCACAGATACGCAGTATTTT. Translated: CASSLQTAGVTDTQYF.

The rearrangement links TRBV28 to TRBJ2-5; 7 positions agree with TRBD1. Per germline, CDR1 MDHEN and CDR2 SYDVKM. The CDR3 length is 15 residues. J lost 4 bases, V lost 4 bases, and 9 bases had no gene match. Here the CDR3 DNA reads TGTGCCAGCAGTTCGCAAGGGACAGAATTAGAGACCCAGTACTTC. Encoded protein: CASSSQGTELETQYF.